This passage covers 27 T cell receptor beta chains from one sample sequenced in a study of metastatic and nonmetastatic thyroid tumors. TCRdb used MiXCR to call clones anew from the PCR reads. Of tens of thousands of clones listed, approximately 24% are singletons. Patients had received no treatment of any kind before thyroid surgery. Material: tumor tissue. Receptors were obtained from a female donor with papillary thyroid cancer or a benign thyroid nodule (not recorded which). Some clones in this sample may be carry-over from other donors' samples.

This chain uses TRBV20-1 with TRBJ1-1; D not certain. Germline V gene data show CDR1 as DFQATT and CDR2 as SNEGSKA (reference sequence). This CDR3 contains 12 residues. V shed 4 bases and J shed 1 base, with 7 bases lying between them. Written as DNA, the CDR3 is TGCAGTGCTACGTCGGGGAACACTGAAGCTTTCTTT. Translating it yields CSATSGNTEAFF.

V and J are TRBV15 and TRBJ1-2; 7 positions agree with TRBD1. CDR1 is LNHNV and CDR2 is YYDKDF in the germline V gene (reference sequence). This CDR3 region has 13 residues. V lost 1 base and J lost 8; bases outside the gene matches: 4. CDR3 region: CATSRGAQGGYTF. The CDR3 nucleotides are TGTGCCACCAGCAGAGGGGCACAGGGGGGCTACACCTTC.

This chain links TRBV13 with TRBJ1-6, with 7 bases matching TRBD1. This CDR3 region has 14 residues. V trimming: 5 bases; J trimming: 9 bases; junction bases outside the gene matches: 7. The germline CDR1 and CDR2 sequences are PRHDT and FYEKMQ (reference sequence). The DNA of the CDR3 is TGTGCCAGCAGCCACCGACAGGGACTTTCACCCCTCCACTTT. Translated: CASSHRQGLSPLHF.

This clone occurred many times. This rearrangement joins TRBV19 to TRBJ1-2; 9 positions agree with TRBD1. The CDR3 is 13 amino acids. Germline-derived CDR1 and CDR2 are LNHDA and SQIVND (reference sequence). Trimming cost V 8 bases and J 6 bases; bases outside gene matches: 7. CDR3 sequence reads: CASARTGVDGYTF. The CDR3 coding sequence is TGTGCCAGTGCCAGGACAGGGGTAGATGGCTACACCTTC.

The chain employs TRBV30 and TRBJ1-2; D is undetermined. Germline CDR1 GTSNPN, CDR2 SVGIG (reference sequence). V lost 5 bases and J lost 6, with 19 bases in between. The CDR3 is 14 amino acids. In DNA form, the CDR3 reads TGTGCCTGGTTTCCGGCCGGCCCGAACCATGGCTACACCTTC. It yields the protein CAWFPAGPNHGYTF.

The table lists this clone with many counts. This chain uses TRBV6-1 with TRBJ2-7; 8 bases agree with TRBD2. From germline, CDR1 is MNHNS and CDR2 SASEGT. The ends lost 1 base at V and 3 bases at J; junction bases unmatched: 5. This CDR3 region has 15 residues. CDR3 amino acids: CASSEEGGGHYEQYF. CDR3 DNA: TGTGCCAGCAGTGAAGAGGGCGGGGGGCACTACGAGCAGTACTTC.

J is TRBJ2-5 and V is TRBV20-1; the D is unclear. The CDR3 totals 12 residues. Trimming removed 3 bases from V and 3 bases from J, with 8 bases in between. From germline, CDR1 is DFQATT and CDR2 SNEGSKA (reference sequence). The CDR3 protein is CSASTQKETQYF. The CDR3 bases are TGCAGTGCTAGTACTCAGAAAGAGACCCAGTACTTC.

The CDR3 here is CASSRGSGSSGLRADTQYF. The CDR3 DNA is TGTGCCAGCAGCCGCGGGTCGGGGTCTAGCGGCCTCAGGGCAGATACGCAGTATTTT. The chain uses TRBV4-2 and TRBJ2-3; TRBD2 agrees at 7 bases. The V gene end was trimmed by 4 bases and the J gene end by 4 bases; junction bases not matched to a gene: 20. CDR1 and CDR2 from the germline V gene are LGHNA and YNFKEQ. The CDR3 is 19 amino acids.

This clone was picked up a small number of times. This chain connects TRBV6-1 to TRBJ2-2; TRBD2 matches at 8 bases. V lost 9 bases, J lost 3 bases, and 3 bases stayed unmatched. This CDR3 contains 13 residues. Germline values: CDR1 MNHNS, CDR2 SASEGT. This CDR3 reads CASYSGDTGELFF. Here the CDR3 DNA reads TGTGCCAGTTATAGCGGGGACACCGGGGAGCTGTTTTTT.

This clone was observed at least ten times. The V and J genes are TRBV6-2 or TRBV6-3 and TRBJ1-1; D possibly corresponds to TRBD1 (6 bases). Deletions cut 6 bases from V and 7 bases from J, with 12 bases between. This CDR3 is built from 12 residues. Germline lookup yields CDR1 MNHEY and CDR2 SVGEGT. The CDR3 region has the DNA TGTGCCAGCAGAAACAGGGATGGTGAAGCTTTCTTT. This codes for CASRNRDGEAFF.

This clone was detected a few times. This chain uses TRBV12-3 or TRBV12-4 with TRBJ2-1; 9 bases fit TRBD2. There are 17 residues in the CDR3. V was pared by 7 bases and J by 0 bases, with 10 bases of the junction left unmatched. CDR3 bases: TGTGCCAGCAATATCTGGACTAGCGTGAGCTCCTACAATGAGCAGTTCTTC. Its protein product is CASNIWTSVSSYNEQFF.

In this sample, this clone turned up many times. The V and J genes are TRBV30 and TRBJ2-1; D unresolved. The V and J ends lost 2 bases and 9 bases respectively, with 14 bases between them. Germline-derived CDR1 and CDR2 are GTSNPN and SVGIG (reference sequence). The CDR3 has 13 residues. CDR3: CAWSSTPDSEQFF. The CDR3, as DNA: TGTGCCTGGAGTTCTACCCCAGATAGTGAGCAGTTCTTC.

The chain links TRBV9 to TRBJ2-7; D call uncertain. This CDR3 has 14 amino acids. V was cut by 5 bases and J by 0 bases, with 12 bases left in between. The germline V gene encodes CDR1 SGDLS and CDR2 YYNGEE. The CDR3 sequence: CASSTGAFSYEQYF. The CDR3 DNA is TGTGCCAGCAGTACCGGAGCCTTCTCCTACGAGCAGTACTTC.

This clone qualifies as medium-sized (0.01 to 0.1%). The chain combines TRBV12-3 or TRBV12-4 with TRBJ2-7; possibly TRBD2 for D (6 bases). Trimming took 5 bases from V and 0 from J, leaving 17 bases between them. This CDR3 is built from 16 residues. Written as DNA, the CDR3 is TGTGCCAGCAGTCCCGAACTAGCCCTGTTCTCCTACGAGCAGTACTTC. Its translation is CASSPELALFSYEQYF.

CDR3 region: CSARAFGRGPEKLFF. CDR3 in DNA: TGCAGTGCTAGAGCGTTTGGCAGGGGGCCCGAAAAACTGTTTTTT. V usage is TRBV20-1 and J usage is TRBJ1-4; 8 bases are shared with TRBD1. The length of the CDR3 is 15 residues. With 1 base clipped from V and 8 bases from J, the junction kept 9 bases outside the gene matches. In germline, CDR1 is DFQATT, CDR2 SNEGSKA (reference sequence).

This clone has a count of ten or more. The same CDR3 also results from other DNA sequences found in this sample. V and J are TRBV9 and TRBJ1-3; D gene uncertain. The germline V gene encodes CDR1 SGDLS and CDR2 YYNGEE. Trimming took off 0 bases at V and 3 bases at J, with 4 bases between the two ends. CDR3 length: 13 residues. CDR3 sequence: CASSVGDGNTIYF. CDR3 nucleotides: TGTGCCAGCAGCGTAGGGGATGGAAACACCATATATTTT.

This clone is classed as medium-sized (0.01 to 0.1%). V and J are TRBV24-1 and TRBJ2-5; 10 bases are shared with TRBD1. This CDR3 is 16 amino acids long. CDR1 and CDR2 (germline): KGHDR, SFDVKD. Losses at the gene ends were 2 bases for V and 4 bases for J; bases not matched to a gene: 6. The CDR3 sequence: CATSDSGQGRGETQYF. The DNA of the CDR3 is TGTGCCACCAGTGATTCGGGACAGGGGAGAGGAGAGACCCAGTACTTC.

There are many counts of this clone. V is TRBV7-3 and J is TRBJ2-7, with 7 bases identical to TRBD2. CDR3 size: 15 residues. Germline CDR1 reads SGHTA; CDR2 reads FQGTGA. The trim removed 5 bases at V and 7 bases at J, leaving 14 bases unmatched. CDR3 in amino acids: CASSPLGGRTGEQYF. The CDR3 bases are TGTGCCAGCAGCCCCCTGGGAGGGAGAACGGGGGAGCAGTACTTC.

In this sample, this clone turned up many times. The J gene is TRBJ2-2, the V gene TRBV30, with 9 positions matching TRBD2. V lost 3 bases, J lost 5 bases, and 4 bases stayed unmatched. The CDR3 totals 14 residues. CDR1 and CDR2 from the germline V gene are GTSNPN and SVGIG (reference sequence). Here the CDR3 reads CAWSRRGGTGELFF. The CDR3 coding sequence is TGTGCCTGGAGCAGGCGGGGGGGAACCGGGGAGCTGTTTTTT.

This sequence joins TRBV20-1 and TRBJ1-6; the match to TRBD1 covers 7 bases. J gave up 0 bases and V 0 bases, and 17 bases lay outside the gene matches. CDR1 is DFQATT and CDR2 is SNEGSKA in the germline V gene (reference sequence). This CDR3 has 21 residues. The DNA of the CDR3 is TGCAGTGCTAGAGATCTCGCAACCGGGACAGAGGGCAGCTCCTATAATTCACCCCTCCACTTT. Translated: CSARDLATGTEGSSYNSPLHF.

CDR3 nucleotides: TGTGCCAGCAGCTTAGTAGCGCCAGGTGTCTACGAGCAGTACTTC. It is translated as CASSLVAPGVYEQYF. This sequence joins TRBV7-2 and TRBJ2-7; TRBD2 is a possible D gene (5 bases). Germline CDR1 reads SGHTA; CDR2 reads FQGNSA. The V and J ends lost 1 base and 3 bases respectively, with 13 bases between them. The CDR3 covers 15 residues. Variable domain in full (rest from reference TRBV7-2 and TRBJ2-7): GAGVSQSPSNKVTEKGKDVELRCDPISGHTALYWYRQSLGQGLEFLIYFQGNSAPDKSGLPSDRFSAERTGGSVSTLTIQRTQQEDSAVYLCASSLVAPGVYEQYFGPGTRLTVT.

V is TRBV18 and J is TRBJ1-4, with TRBD1 as a possible D gene (5 bases). V was cut by 5 bases and J by 0 bases, with 7 bases left in between. This CDR3 is built from 14 residues. Per the germline V gene, CDR1 is KGHSH and CDR2 is LQKENI. As DNA, the CDR3 is TGTGCCAGCTCATCACAGGCAACTAATGAAAAACTGTTTTTT. Protein product: CASSSQATNEKLFF.

This clone was observed a handful of times. The DNA for the CDR3 is TGTGCCAGCAGTTTATTTGCGGGGGGCCATGAGCAGTTCTTC. This codes for CASSLFAGGHEQFF. V gene TRBV27 combines with J gene TRBJ2-1; 8 bases are shared with TRBD2. CDR3 length: 14 residues. In germline, CDR1 is MNHEY, CDR2 SMNVEV (reference sequence). Germline trimming cut 1 base from V and 8 bases from J; bases unmatched to any gene: 4.

The table lists this clone with many counts. V is TRBV5-6 and J is TRBJ1-1, with D perhaps TRBD1 (6 bases). The CDR3 length is 15 residues. The germline V gene has CDR1 SGHDT and CDR2 YYEEEE. The ends were cut back, 4 bases at V and 0 bases at J, with 13 bases in the middle. CDR3 protein: CASSPPGGVNTEAFF. CDR3 coding DNA: TGTGCCAGCAGCCCCCCGGGGGGCGTGAACACTGAAGCTTTCTTT.

This clone was observed a single time. The sample contains more than one DNA sequence encoding this CDR3. The J gene is TRBJ1-2, the V gene TRBV7-6; 10 nucleotides match TRBD1. CDR3 length equals 18 residues. The V gene's germline CDR1 is SGHVS and CDR2 FNYEAQ. Trimming at V came to 5 bases and at J to 8 bases, leaving 20 bases not matched to a gene. CDR3 sequence (DNA): TGTGCCAGCAGCCTCCAGTCCTCCTGGGGGGGGACAGGGGACGGCTACACCTTC. This codes for CASSLQSSWGGTGDGYTF.

This chain uses TRBV10-1 with TRBJ2-3; D might be TRBD2 (6 bases). There are 15 residues in the CDR3. Germline V gene data show CDR1 as WNHNN and CDR2 as SYGVQD (reference sequence). Trimming left V 4 bases short and J 0 bases short, with 11 bases between. The CDR3 nucleotides are TGCGCCAGCAGTGCGCGGGGCCCGAGCACAGATACGCAGTATTTT. It codes for CASSARGPSTDTQYF.

This clone was counted ten times or more. The chain employs TRBV7-2 and TRBJ2-7; 12 nucleotides line up with TRBD2. The CDR3 is made up of 15 amino acids. Germline lookup yields CDR1 SGHTA and CDR2 FQGNSA. V shed 4 bases, J shed 6 bases, and the junction held 7 bases outside the gene matches. CDR3 residues: CASSSLAGGRSEQYF. The CDR3 bases are TGTGCCAGCAGCTCCCTAGCGGGGGGGAGATCCGAGCAGTACTTC.